The clone carrying this T cell receptor (beta chain) was counted only a few times. Its antigen is as yet unknown. Cultured CD4+ T-cell DNA underwent Oncomine TCR Beta short-read sequencing. A single record per CDR3 protein comes from TCRdb applying MiXCR to the PCR reads. The data show almost 20,000 distinct CDR3 sequences, around half seen once. These data come from a study of vaccination and CD4 T cells after COVID-19. Study background: Every culture used as a control got a CEFX pool, an HIV-1 Nef pool, or no peptide. Points from the study as a whole: SARS-CoV-2-reactive clonotypes rose nonsignificantly, with the median going from approximately 21 to 40.

This sample's treatment: roughly 10-day PBMC culture with coronavirus spike peptide pools or control peptides (ViraFEST assay). PBMCs were cultured at fewer than 2.5 million per well with around 10 IU/ml IL-2 and 8.5 to 10 ug/ml peptide pools. Trimming removed 4 bases from V and 2 bases from J, with 9 bases in between. Germline V gene data show CDR1 as LNHDA and CDR2 as SQIVND (reference sequence). The CDR3 has 13 residues. Sequenced here: CD4+ T cells from blood, cultured in vitro, sampled before SARS-CoV-2 vaccination. The receptor was derived from a human donor who had recovered from COVID-19. The V gene is TRBV19, the J gene TRBJ2-7; D is uncertain. DNA of the CDR3: TGTGCCAGTAGTACGACGGCTACCTACGAGCAGTACTTC. Translation gives CASSTTATYEQYF.